These 30 T cell receptor beta chains were sequenced from one sample in a study of regulatory T cells in long-lasting Graves disease (dated by TCRdb to about 2021). In light of the paper, this sample's time point label describes: persistent/refractory GD, antithyroid drugs over 5 years with positive TRAb. For both TCR sequencing and RNA sequencing, RNA was extracted from PBMCs using TRIzol. Libraries were constructed by multiplex PCR. Sequencing was performed on an Illumina HiSeq 4000. CDR3 regions were amplified by Arm-PCR with iRepertoire HTBI primers to construct TCR beta libraries. TCRdb cleaned the public reads at Q25 with fastp, built clones with MiXCR and kept in-frame beta chains. Each entry merges the rows of one CDR3 protein and shows their most common DNA and genes. Recorded for this sample are approximately 440,000 distinct CDR3 sequences; 23% of them occurred a single time. About a quarter of the sample rests with the top ten.

Here the sequenced sample was peripheral blood mononuclear cells (PBMCs), taken when the disease was refractory, from a patient treated with antithyroid drugs. These receptor sequences come from a female donor with Graves disease.

This clonotype has at least ten counts. This chain uses TRBV6-1 with TRBJ2-7, with a tentative D call TRBD2 (5 bases). The length of the CDR3 is 15 residues. Germline CDR1 MNHNS, CDR2 SASEGT. Trimming took 6 bases from V and 3 from J, leaving 18 bases between them. CDR3 in amino acids: CASRLNGVANYEQYF. In nucleotides, the CDR3 is TGTGCCAGCAGGTTAAACGGGGTTGCAAACTACGAGCAGTACTTC.

This chain links TRBV11-2 with TRBJ2-2, with TRBD2 identical over 8 bases. The CDR3 sequence is 17 residues long. V shed 4 bases and J 1 base; nucleotides not matched to a gene: 8. Germline CDR1 is SGHAT and CDR2 is FQNNGV. CDR3 sequence (DNA): TGTGCCAGCAGCTCCTCCCGAACTAGCGGGAACACCGGGGAGCTGTTTTTT. Encoded protein: CASSSSRTSGNTGELFF.

This clonotype was observed many times. The chain carries TRBV7-8 and TRBJ2-7; weak D call: TRBD1 (5 bases). The germline V gene has CDR1 SGHVS and CDR2 FQNEAQ. V lost 5 bases to trimming and J lost 3 bases, with 14 bases between them. The CDR3 is 14 residues long. The CDR3 loop reads CASSLLGRDYEQYF. The DNA for the CDR3 is TGTGCCAGCAGCCTACTCGGCAGGGACTACGAGCAGTACTTC.

With respect to this clonotype: This may stem from a read error, because a much larger clone lies one nucleotide away. This rearrangement joins TRBV28 to TRBJ1-1; tentative D call: TRBD1 (5 bases). Germline V gene data show CDR1 as MDHEN and CDR2 as SYDVKM. This CDR3 region has 13 residues. The DNA of the CDR3 is TGTACCAGCAGTTTAATTGGGGGCACTGAAGCTTTCTTT. Protein: CTSSLIGGTEAFF.

The chain has TRBV2 and TRBJ2-3, with 9 bases identical to TRBD2. The V segment lost 4 bases and the J segment 2 bases; nucleotides outside the gene matches: 4. The CDR3 is made up of 15 amino acids. Germline loops: CDR1 SNHLY, CDR2 FYNNEI. CDR3 DNA sequence: TGTGCCAGCAGTGCTCTAGCGGGGATCACAGATACGCAGTATTTT. It translates to CASSALAGITDTQYF.

This clonotype was observed many times. This chain joins TRBV2 and TRBJ2-7, with D tentatively TRBD1 (5 bases). The CDR3 runs 14 residues. The germline CDR1 and CDR2 sequences are SNHLY and FYNNEI. V lost 7 bases and J 6 bases, leaving 19 bases between the germline ends. The CDR3 reads CASNLRGSVSEQYF. CDR3 DNA: TGTGCCAGCAATCTTAGGGGCTCGGTAAGCGAGCAGTACTTC.

This clonotype was found many times. CDR3 in DNA: TGTGCCAGTAGCCGGACTCCTTTCGGGCAAGAGACCCAGTACTTC. It encodes CASSRTPFGQETQYF. The chain is built from TRBV19 and TRBJ2-5; D is perhaps TRBD2 (5 bases). CDR3 length equals 15 residues. Trimming took 6 bases from V and 2 from J, leaving 16 bases between them. Germline V gives CDR1 LNHDA, CDR2 SQIVND (reference sequence).

This clonotype was recorded at least ten times. J is TRBJ1-1 and V is TRBV2; D may be TRBD1 (6 bases). The ends were cut back, 7 bases at V and 0 bases at J, with 12 bases in the middle. Per the germline V gene, CDR1 is SNHLY and CDR2 is FYNNEI. The CDR3 is 14 amino acids. CDR3 protein: CASKNQGMNTEAFF. The CDR3 coding sequence is TGTGCCAGCAAGAATCAGGGGATGAACACTGAAGCTTTCTTT.

This clonotype was counted between two and nine times. This chain uses TRBV27 with TRBJ1-4; a weak D match, TRBD1 (6 bases). V was pared by 4 bases and J by 5 bases, with 14 bases between. Germline CDR1 is MNHEY and CDR2 is SMNVEV (reference sequence). There are 15 residues in the CDR3. The CDR3 DNA reads TGTGCCAGCAGTTCGCTCGGGACAAGGAATGAAAAACTGTTTTTT. Its protein product is CASSSLGTRNEKLFF.

The chain recombines TRBV4-1 with TRBJ2-7; TRBD2 agrees at 11 bases. CDR1 is MGHRA and CDR2 is YSYEKL in the germline V gene. The trim removed 4 bases at V and 4 bases at J, leaving 15 bases unmatched. This CDR3 spans 18 amino acids. CDR3 protein: CASSPSGTALAGGYEQYF. The CDR3 coding sequence is TGCGCCAGCAGCCCGTCTGGGACGGCTCTAGCGGGGGGTTACGAGCAGTACTTC.

This clonotype was seen only a few times. This chain joins TRBV7-2 and TRBJ2-7; maybe TRBD1 (6 bases). This CDR3 is built from 14 residues. The germline V gene has CDR1 SGHTA and CDR2 FQGNSA. V lost 3 bases and J lost 2, with 11 bases in between. This CDR3 reads CASSFRRGTYEQYF. The DNA of the CDR3 is TGTGCCAGCAGCTTTAGAAGGGGGACCTACGAGCAGTACTTC.

This clonotype has at least ten counts. The V gene is TRBV28, the J gene TRBJ2-4, with D unclear. The V and J ends lost 5 bases and 6 bases respectively, with 17 bases between them. This CDR3 region has 15 residues. The germline V gene encodes CDR1 MDHEN and CDR2 SYDVKM. The DNA for the CDR3 is TGTGCCAGCAGTCTCCCTCGGGCCCACGGAAACATTCAGTACTTC. The encoded protein is CASSLPRAHGNIQYF.

This clonotype showed up many times. At one boundary the junction diverges from the germline segment, which might be a read error. This rearrangement joins TRBV6-2 or TRBV6-3 to TRBJ2-7; D unclear. Germline loops: CDR1 MNHEY, CDR2 SVGEGT. The CDR3 length is 13 residues. For the CDR3, the DNA is TGTGCCAGCAGTTTTGGAACAGCTTACGAGCGGTACTTC. Amino acids: CASSFGTAYERYF.

This chain connects TRBV9 to TRBJ2-2; D possibly uses TRBD1 or TRBD2 (5 bases each). Per the germline V gene, CDR1 is SGDLS and CDR2 is YYNGEE. The germline V and J ends were trimmed by 6 bases and 6 bases, with 15 bases remaining between them. The CDR3 loop spans 14 amino acids. CDR3 residues: CASKGPAAPGELFF. In DNA form, the CDR3 reads TGTGCCAGCAAGGGACCCGCCGCCCCCGGGGAGCTGTTTTTT.

This clonotype was counted at least ten times. The rearrangement joins TRBV28 to TRBJ1-1, with a possible D match to TRBD1 (6 bases). The CDR3 loop spans 16 amino acids. Trimming pared 5 bases from V and 1 base from J, leaving 17 bases between. CDR1 is MDHEN and CDR2 is SYDVKM in the germline V gene. In DNA, the CDR3 is TGTGCCAGCAGTCTTACCGGGACACTCTGGAACACTGAAGCTTTCTTT. Translating it yields CASSLTGTLWNTEAFF.

Many counts were recorded for this clonotype. J is TRBJ1-4 and V is TRBV12-3 or TRBV12-4; D gene ambiguous. V was shortened by 2 bases and J by 3 bases, with 4 bases between the two germline ends. This CDR3 is built from 13 residues. The CDR3 region is CASSLRSNEKLFF. In DNA form, the CDR3 reads TGTGCCAGCAGTTTACGCTCTAATGAAAAACTGTTTTTT.

This clonotype was seen more than once but under ten times. The chain couples TRBV6-1 to TRBJ2-2; 7 nucleotides line up with TRBD1. The CDR3 is made up of 18 amino acids. Trimming at V came to 7 bases and at J to 0 bases, leaving 14 bases not matched to a gene. Germline CDR1 MNHNS, CDR2 SASEGT. The CDR3, as DNA: TGTGCCAGCAAACAGCCGGGACAGACGTTCTCGAACACCGGGGAGCTGTTTTTT. Translated, it gives CASKQPGQTFSNTGELFF.

The V and J genes are TRBV6-2 or TRBV6-3 and TRBJ2-7; 7 bases line up with TRBD2. Germline V lookup: CDR1 MNHEY, CDR2 SVGEGT. The CDR3 consists of 16 residues. Trimming removed 5 bases from V and 5 bases from J; junction bases left unmatched: 15. The CDR3 bases are TGTGCCAGCAGTATAGGCATTAGCGGAAGCGGGAACGAGCAGTACTTC. The encoded protein is CASSIGISGSGNEQYF.

Regarding this clonotype: A much more abundant neighbour one base away suggests this may be a read error. V is TRBV2 and J is TRBJ2-3; no reliable D call. Germline V CDR1 and CDR2: SNHLY, FYNNEI. There are 11 residues in the CDR3. The CDR3 DNA follows: TGTGTCAGCAGGAACACAGATACGCAGTATTTT. Translation: CVSRNTDTQYF.

This clonotype has a handful of counts. V and J are TRBV4-2 and TRBJ2-7, with 7 positions matching TRBD2. The length of the CDR3 is 18 residues. CDR1 and CDR2 (germline): LGHNA, YNFKEQ. V shed 4 bases, J shed 6 bases, and the junction held 21 bases outside the gene matches. The CDR3 reads CASSRWNLNVGGPPEQYF. CDR3 in DNA: TGTGCCAGCAGCCGTTGGAACCTGAACGTGGGAGGGCCTCCCGAGCAGTACTTC.

This chain connects TRBV14 to TRBJ1-2; D is possibly TRBD1 (6 bases). The germline V and J ends were trimmed by 5 bases and 10 bases, with 14 bases remaining between them. Germline V gene data show CDR1 as SGHDN and CDR2 as FVKESK. This CDR3 contains 12 residues. CDR3 residues: CASSAQGRDYTF. The CDR3, as DNA: TGTGCCAGCAGCGCCCAGGGGAGGGACTACACCTTC.

There are many counts of this clonotype. The chain uses TRBV20-1 and TRBJ2-7; 8 nucleotides match TRBD2. Germline trimming cut 4 bases from V and 3 bases from J; bases unmatched to any gene: 5. The germline V gene encodes CDR1 DFQATT and CDR2 SNEGSKA (reference sequence). The CDR3 runs 13 residues. The CDR3 sequence: CSAMVGRGYEQYF. CDR3 bases: TGCAGTGCTATGGTCGGGAGGGGCTACGAGCAGTACTTC.

This clonotype was seen a handful of times. This chain connects TRBV6-5 to TRBJ1-1; no firm D call. Trimming took off 2 bases at V and 0 bases at J, with 19 bases between the two ends. The germline V gene encodes CDR1 MNHEY and CDR2 SVGAGI. The CDR3 sequence is 18 residues long. CDR3: CASSYGSGTSSMNTEAFF. In DNA, the CDR3 is TGTGCCAGCAGTTACGGCTCGGGCACATCGTCCATGAACACTGAAGCTTTCTTT.

This clonotype was observed a few times. The chain links TRBV12-3 or TRBV12-4 to TRBJ2-7; 7 nucleotides line up with TRBD2. This CDR3 is built from 14 residues. Trimming at V came to 6 bases and at J to 6 bases, leaving 11 bases not matched to a gene. Here the CDR3 reads CASRAGRTFGEQYF. The CDR3 DNA follows: TGTGCCAGCAGAGCGGGACGGACCTTCGGCGAGCAGTACTTC.

This chain joins TRBV12-3 or TRBV12-4 and TRBJ2-5; D is perhaps TRBD2 (7 bases). Trimming took off 6 bases at V and 2 bases at J, with 19 bases between the two ends. This CDR3 is built from 16 residues. CDR3 bases: TGTGCCAGCAGCCCGCTGGGGGCGGGAGTACAAGAGACCCAGTACTTC. Translating it yields CASSPLGAGVQETQYF.

Only one count was recorded for this clonotype. The gene calls are TRBV18 and TRBJ2-5; D is uncertain. Trimming stripped 3 bases from V and 4 bases from J, with 12 bases between. Per germline, CDR1 KGHSH and CDR2 LQKENI. The CDR3 length is 14 residues. CDR3 loop: CASSPRYSAETQYF. CDR3 DNA: TGTGCCAGCTCACCTCGTTACTCTGCAGAGACCCAGTACTTC. The full variable domain, its missing parts supplied by reference TRBV18 and TRBJ2-5, is NAGVMQNPRHLVRRRGQEARLRCSPMKGHSHVYWYRQLPEEGLKFMVYLQKENIIDESGMPKERFSAEFPKEGPSILRIQQVVRGDSAAYFCASSPRYSAETQYFGPGTRLLVL.

This clonotype was counted many times. This chain links TRBV2 with TRBJ2-7, with 7 bases matching TRBD2. The CDR3 length is 13 residues. V trimming: 6 bases; J trimming: 1 base; junction bases outside the gene matches: 3. The germline V gene encodes CDR1 SNHLY and CDR2 FYNNEI. CDR3 sequence reads: CASRASGSYEQYF. The CDR3 DNA is TGTGCCAGCAGGGCTAGCGGTTCCTACGAGCAGTACTTC.

The chain links TRBV10-3 to TRBJ2-6, with D tentatively TRBD2 (5 bases). CDR3 size: 18 residues. V lost 3 bases and J lost 0, with 15 bases in between. CDR1 and CDR2 from the germline V gene are ENHRY and SYGVKD. The CDR3 region has the DNA TGTGCCATCAGTGAAGCACGGGGTCGCTTCTCTGGGGCCAACGTCCTGACTTTC. Its protein product is CAISEARGRFSGANVLTF.

This clonotype was detected many times. The V and J genes are TRBV28 and TRBJ2-7; 9 nucleotides match TRBD2. CDR3 size: 16 residues. Germline CDR1 and CDR2: MDHEN and SYDVKM. V was clipped by 8 bases and J by 6 bases; unmatched bases: 17. The CDR3 region is CASSSPGGRVSPEQYF. In DNA form, the CDR3 reads TGTGCCAGCTCCTCCCCTGGCGGGAGGGTCTCGCCCGAGCAGTACTTC.

Concerning this clonotype: Since a far larger clone is one base different, this is likely a read error. The chain has TRBV5-1 and TRBJ2-5; a weak D match, TRBD2 (6 bases). The CDR3 loop spans 16 amino acids. Germline CDR1 and CDR2: SGHRS and YFSETQ. CDR3 in DNA: TGCACCAGCAGCTTGGAACAACTAGCAAGGTCGGAGGAGCAGTACTTC. Its protein product is CTSSLEQLARSEEQYF.